This T cell receptor beta chain was retrieved from a study of T cell responses to AZD1222 COVID-19 vaccine. Study observations and caveats: Targets within unmutated variant regions were reportedly found for nearly half of spike-specific TCRs.

Points on this clone: What it recognizes is unknown.

The germline V gene encodes CDR1 MNHEY and CDR2 SMNVEV (reference sequence). CDR3 size: 15 residues. V shed 3 bases and J shed 10 bases, with 18 bases lying between them. The method was immunoSEQ multiplex PCR; TCRdb's version includes in-frame clones alone and lacks a portion of them. The table lists around 180,000 clones, 75% to 90% of them singletons. The specimen comprised peripheral blood, sampled on day 0 of MenACWY control vaccination. The TCR was taken from an adult in good health. The chain has TRBV27 and TRBJ1-4; TRBD1 might be the D (6 bases). The CDR3 here is CASSLWGASPGKLFF. The CDR3 DNA sequence: TGTGCCAGCAGTTTGTGGGGGGCGTCTCCGGGAAAACTGTTTTTT.